Below, one T cell receptor beta chain is given with its context. Its matching antigen is unknown. The data stem from a study of T cell repertoires in aging, cancer and after chemotherapy. In the study overall: Six age groups, ranging from 30 or younger to 70 or older, included the donors.

The template was genomic DNA from peripheral blood, not RNA. The study's findings and limits: Healthy donors lost TCR diversity with age mainly through richness, cancer patients through richness and evenness. Age-matched healthy donors had significantly more diverse, less clonal blood TCR repertoires than untreated cancer patients.

Multiplex touch-down PCR with TRB-A/B primers amplified rearranged V-D-J TRB sequences. MiXCR, run by TCRdb on the multiplex PCR reads, gives a single entry per CDR3 protein. The data show about 1,300 distinct CDR3 sequences, about 27% seen once. With 7 bases clipped from V and 2 bases from J, the junction kept 1 base outside the gene matches. The CDR3 is made up of 14 amino acids. The TCR was taken from a human donor with a solid tumor. The donor label of this sample is uncertain. The chain has TRBV12-3 or TRBV12-4 and TRBJ2-6; TRBD1 agrees at 8 bases. The sample taken for sequencing was blood. The CDR3 region has the DNA TGTGCCAGCACCAGGGGGCCTGGGGCCAACGTCCTGACTTTC. Protein sequence: CASTRGPGANVLTF.